The 9 T cell receptor beta chains below come from one sample, sequenced in a study of STAT5B mutations in CD4+ large granular lymphocyte leukemia. Data came from immunoSEQ multiplex PCR; TCRdb stores just in-frame clones and leaves some out. Of about 26,000 clones in the sample, around 81% were seen once. Input material: CD4+ T cells from blood buffy coats. The receptors were sampled from a human donor in good health.

The V call is TRBV2, the J call TRBJ2-7; D gene ambiguous. Trimming removed 0 bases from V and 3 bases from J, with 12 bases in between. The germline gives CDR1 SNHLY, CDR2 FYNNEI. There are 15 residues in the CDR3. The CDR3 is CASSEAQARYYEQYF. The DNA of the CDR3 is TGTGCCAGCAGTGAAGCGCAGGCTAGATACTACGAGCAGTACTTC.

This clone was found once. The chain has TRBV4-3 and TRBJ2-7; 8 bases map to TRBD1. The CDR3 spans 16 residues. The germline V gene has CDR1 LGHNA and CDR2 YSLEER. J was trimmed by 2 bases and V by 0 bases; bases with no gene match: 6. This CDR3 reads CASSQDWTGKAYEQYF. CDR3 bases: TGCGCCAGCAGCCAAGATTGGACAGGGAAGGCCTACGAGCAGTACTTC.

The chain employs TRBV29-1 and TRBJ2-1, with 9 bases aligning to TRBD2. The V gene end was trimmed by 4 bases and the J gene end by 3 bases; junction bases not matched to a gene: 4. The CDR3 covers 14 residues. In germline, CDR1 is SQVTM, CDR2 ANQGSEA. This chain's CDR3 is CSVGGGRDYNEQFF. For the CDR3, the DNA is TGCAGCGTTGGGGGCGGGAGGGACTACAATGAGCAGTTCTTC.

This rearrangement joins TRBV6-5 to TRBJ2-7, with TRBD1 as a possible D gene (6 bases). Trimming cost V 5 bases and J 3 bases, with 11 bases left between them. Germline V gene sequence: CDR1 MNHEY, CDR2 SVGAGI. CDR3 length: 13 amino acids. The CDR3 coding sequence is TGTGCCAGCAGTCGGGACATAATCTACGAGCAGTACTTC. It encodes CASSRDIIYEQYF.

Only a few counts were recorded for this clone. The V gene is TRBV18, the J gene TRBJ1-1; D call uncertain. V gave up 2 bases and J gave up 0 bases, with 7 bases separating them. The CDR3 is made up of 14 amino acids. Germline lookup yields CDR1 KGHSH and CDR2 LQKENI. The DNA for the CDR3 is TGTGCCAGCTCACCATCGGGGATGAACACTGAAGCTTTCTTT. Translation: CASSPSGMNTEAFF.

This chain connects TRBV5-4 to TRBJ1-2; D remains ambiguous. V dropped 0 bases and J dropped 5 bases, with 14 bases sitting between them. From germline, CDR1 is SGHNT and CDR2 YYREEE (reference sequence). The CDR3 contains 15 residues. The CDR3 sequence is CASSLGPVSPYGYTF. CDR3 DNA: TGTGCCAGCAGCTTGGGGCCAGTATCCCCATATGGCTACACCTTC.

The chain joins TRBV27 to TRBJ2-6, with D tentatively TRBD1 (6 bases). Germline lookup yields CDR1 MNHEY and CDR2 SMNVEV (reference sequence). Trimming removed 3 bases from V and 0 bases from J, with 9 bases in between. The CDR3 has 16 amino acids. The CDR3 reads CASSFWGRSGANVLTF. The CDR3, as DNA: TGTGCCAGCAGTTTCTGGGGGCGCTCTGGGGCCAACGTCCTGACTTTC.

This clone was recorded only once. The chain carries TRBV29-1 and TRBJ2-5; D gene uncertain. The germline V gene has CDR1 SQVTM and CDR2 ANQGSEA. With 4 bases removed from V and 1 base from J, the gap between germline ends came to 7 bases. The CDR3 extends over 12 amino acids. The CDR3 loop is CSVVTVQETQYF. Written as DNA, the CDR3 is TGCAGCGTTGTAACGGTCCAAGAGACCCAGTACTTC.

The chain recombines TRBV30 with TRBJ2-6; tentative D call: TRBD2 (5 bases). The length of the CDR3 is 17 residues. The V gene lost 5 bases and the J gene lost 0 bases, with 17 bases spanning the gap. CDR1 and CDR2 from the germline V gene are GTSNPN and SVGIG (reference sequence). In DNA form, the CDR3 reads TGTGCCTGGGCAGGACTCCCGAACCCCTCTGGGGCCAACGTCCTGACTTTC. Amino acids: CAWAGLPNPSGANVLTF. The full variable domain, completed using reference TRBV30 and TRBJ2-6, is SQTIHQWPATLVQPVGSPLSLECTVEGTSNPNLYWYRQAAGRGLQLLFYSVGIGQISSEVPQNLSASRPQDRQFILSSKKLLLSDSGFYLCAWAGLPNPSGANVLTFGAGSRLTVL.